The 8 T cell receptor beta chains given below trace back to one sample, sequenced in a study of shared clonotypes between healthy human individuals. Data came from immunoSEQ multiplex PCR; TCRdb stores just in-frame clones and leaves some out. The sample comprises a few million clones, 93% of which are singletons, and less than 2% rests with the top ten. Naive CD8 cells, CD45RO-negative and positively selected for CCR7, excluded terminally differentiated effector memory CD45RA+ cells. The sequenced material came from naive CD8+ T cells from PBMCs. The source is a man between 18 and 29 years old in good health. Some clones in this sample may be carry-over from other donors' samples.

With respect to this clone: Other nucleotide sequences in the sample specify the same CDR3. V usage is TRBV4-1 and J usage is TRBJ2-1; the match to TRBD2 covers 9 bases. CDR3 length: 14 residues. J was trimmed by 4 bases and V by 3 bases; bases with no gene match: 1. Germline V CDR1 and CDR2: MGHRA, YSYEKL. The CDR3: CASSQGLAYNEQFF. In nucleotides, the CDR3 is TGCGCCAGCAGCCAGGGACTAGCTTACAATGAGCAGTTCTTC.

The gene calls are TRBV29-1 and TRBJ2-7, with D possibly being TRBD1 (6 bases). V lost 8 bases and J lost 4, with 12 bases in between. Germline-derived CDR1 and CDR2 are SQVTM and ANQGSEA. The length of the CDR3 is 11 residues. The CDR3 spells CSSRDNYEQYF. The CDR3 DNA follows: TGCAGCTCCCGGGACAATTACGAGCAGTACTTC.

Comments on this clone: The sample has other DNA sequences that encode this CDR3 too. The genes are TRBV29-1 and TRBJ1-1, with TRBD1 matching 7 bases. Germline V lookup: CDR1 SQVTM, CDR2 ANQGSEA. There are 13 residues in the CDR3. V lost 1 base, J lost 1 base, and 0 bases stayed unmatched. The CDR3 protein is CSVEGTGNTEAFF. DNA of the CDR3: TGCAGCGTTGAAGGGACAGGGAACACTGAAGCTTTCTTT. Looking up the rest from reference TRBV29-1 and TRBJ1-1 gives the full variable domain: SAVISQKPSRDICQRGTSLTIQCQVDSQVTMMFWYRQQPGQSLTLIATANQGSEATYESGFVIDKFPISRPNLTFSTLTVSNMSPEDSSIYLCSVEGTGNTEAFFGQGTRLTVV.

The rearrangement uses TRBV6-1 and TRBJ1-4; 9 nucleotides align to TRBD1. V shed 6 bases, J shed 7 bases, and the junction held 6 bases outside the gene matches. This CDR3 is 14 amino acids long. Germline CDR1 is MNHNS and CDR2 is SASEGT. In DNA, the CDR3 is TGTGCCAGCAGATCGACAGGGGGTGGTGAAAAACTGTTTTTT. Encoded protein: CASRSTGGGEKLFF.

The chain employs TRBV27 and TRBJ2-5, with 7 bases that match TRBD1. There are 16 residues in the CDR3. Germline V gives CDR1 MNHEY, CDR2 SMNVEV (reference sequence). The trim removed 4 bases at V and 4 bases at J, leaving 12 bases unmatched. CDR3 protein: CASSSQTGPVRETQYF. The CDR3 bases are TGTGCCAGCAGTTCCCAGACAGGGCCCGTACGAGAGACCCAGTACTTC.

V and J are TRBV7-6 and TRBJ2-3; no reliable D call. This CDR3 is built from 17 residues. The germline V gene has CDR1 SGHVS and CDR2 FNYEAQ. V gave up 7 bases and J gave up 0 bases, with 20 bases separating them. DNA for the CDR3: TGTGCCAGCACTCTCAAACGTCCCGGCTCTAGCACAGATACGCAGTATTTT. This translates into CASTLKRPGSSTDTQYF. Supplemented by reference TRBV7-6 and TRBJ2-3, the full variable domain reads GAGVSQSPRYKVTKRGQDVALRCDPISGHVSLYWYRQALGQGPEFLTYFNYEAQQDKSGLPNDRFSAERPEGSISTLTIQRTEQRDSAMYRCASTLKRPGSSTDTQYFGPGTRLTVL.

This rearrangement joins TRBV6-1 to TRBJ2-7; D is ambiguous. Germline lookup yields CDR1 MNHNS and CDR2 SASEGT. There are 13 residues in the CDR3. V was cut by 3 bases and J by 0 bases, with 6 bases left in between. CDR3 in DNA: TGTGCCAGCAGTGAGTCGGCCTCCTACGAGCAGTACTTC. Protein: CASSESASYEQYF.

This chain uses TRBV29-1 with TRBJ2-7; D perhaps matches TRBD1 (5 bases). Deletions cut 4 bases from V and 4 bases from J, with 14 bases between. Germline lookup yields CDR1 SQVTM and CDR2 ANQGSEA. The CDR3 is 13 amino acids. The CDR3 coding sequence is TGCAGCGTTGCGGACAAACGAAGGTACGAGCAGTACTTC. Its translation is CSVADKRRYEQYF.